This note documents a single TCR beta chain sequence. Its cognate antigen is unknown. The data were taken from a study of monozygotic twins with inflammatory bowel disease. Two nested PCRs, run for roughly 15 and 9 cycles, were applied to TCRalpha and TCRbeta cDNA. TCRdb reprocessed the 5' RACE reads and stores each CDR3 protein as one record, lacking DNA. The specimen's table records some 400,000 distinct CDR3 sequences. Study conclusions and caveats: No separation of different T cell subtypes was possible. Especially with disease activity, IBD patients had fewer clonotypes in common with others than healthy twins did.

Germline V CDR1 and CDR2: SEHNR, FQNEAQ (reference sequence). This CDR3 is built from 15 residues. The chain employs TRBV7-9 and TRBJ1-3; checking the TCRdb D call of TRBD1 is not possible without DNA. The sequencing sample was made of blood. The sequence was obtained from a human donor with ulcerative colitis or Crohn's disease, or a healthy co-twin of an affected twin (not recorded which). Here the CDR3 reads CASSSTGFSGNTIYF.